This T cell receptor beta chain derives from a study of blood T cell repertoires in COVID-19. Whole-study context: Sites in the United States, Italy and Spain provided acute and convalescent COVID-19 samples. PBMCs, B-cell-depleted T cells, or T cells were the source of the cDNA or gDNA that made up the material.

In the study's own analysis: Counts of nucleated cells, estimated from reference gene primer amplification, were obtained. Sequenced by immunoSEQ multiplex PCR; TCRdb stores in-frame clones only, minus some. Clone size and the V and J calls come from that table; the DNA yielded D and trimming. The repertoire includes 80,000 to 100,000 clones, roughly 80% of them detected once, and about 4.5% sits in the top ten. This clone has a handful of counts. From germline, CDR1 is SEHNR and CDR2 FQNEAQ (reference sequence). Losses at the gene ends were 2 bases for V and 2 bases for J; bases not matched to a gene: 10. CDR3 length: 18 amino acids.

The sample comprised peripheral blood. V and J are TRBV7-9 and TRBJ1-4, with TRBD1 matching over 8 bases. This receptor was identified in a man aged 55 to 69 with acute or convalescent COVID-19. CDR3 bases: TGTGCCAGCAGCTTAAGGACCCAGGGGGCCGGGACTAATGAAAAACTGTTTTTT. It encodes CASSLRTQGAGTNEKLFF.